Listed here are 26 T cell receptor beta chains from one sample, sequenced in a study of blood T cell repertoires in COVID-19. Only in-frame clones appear in the TCRdb table, and some are missing; sequencing was by immunoSEQ multiplex PCR. Here the sample spans roughly 150,000 clones, around 81% being singletons. The sequenced material came from peripheral blood. These receptor sequences come from a woman over 75 with COVID-19, enrolled during active disease.

The chain carries TRBV6-5 and TRBJ1-1, with D unresolved. V lost 6 bases and J lost 1, with 9 bases in between. CDR3 length: 13 residues. CDR1 is MNHEY and CDR2 is SVGAGI in the germline V gene. CDR3 coding DNA: TGTGCCAGCAGAGTGGCTTCGAACACTGAAGCTTTCTTT. Protein sequence: CASRVASNTEAFF.

This clone showed up just a few times. This chain links TRBV4-1 with TRBJ2-5, with 7 bases lining up with TRBD1. Germline assignment: CDR1 MGHRA and CDR2 YSYEKL. This CDR3 is 17 amino acids long. J was trimmed by 2 bases and V by 0 bases; bases with no gene match: 9. For the CDR3, the DNA is TGCGCCAGCAGCCAAGAGAGGGACAGAAGATTACAAGAGACCCAGTACTTC. As protein: CASSQERDRRLQETQYF.

J is TRBJ2-7 and V is TRBV6-1; D gene unclear. The CDR3 length is 14 residues. Trimming pared 2 bases from V and 2 bases from J, leaving 10 bases between. Germline loops: CDR1 MNHNS, CDR2 SASEGT. In DNA form, the CDR3 reads TGTGCCAGCAGTGAATCTGGCAGAACCTACGAGCAGTACTTC. As protein: CASSESGRTYEQYF.

The DNA for the CDR3 is TGCGCCAGCAGCGCTCCTGAAACCGGGACAGGTATTGGTGGCTACACCTTC. Protein product: CASSAPETGTGIGGYTF. The genes are TRBV5-1 and TRBJ1-2; TRBD1 agrees at 8 bases. The junction had 18 bases not matched to a gene; V was cut back by 4 bases and J by 7 bases. The length of the CDR3 is 17 residues. The germline V gene has CDR1 SGHRS and CDR2 YFSETQ.

The chain has TRBV5-1 and TRBJ2-1; 10 positions match TRBD2. This CDR3 has 15 amino acids. V shed 4 bases, J shed 6 bases, and the junction held 7 bases outside the gene matches. Germline assignment: CDR1 SGHRS and CDR2 YFSETQ. CDR3 sequence reads: CASSPASGSFNEQFF. Written as DNA, the CDR3 is TGCGCCAGCAGCCCCGCTAGCGGGAGTTTCAATGAGCAGTTCTTC. The full variable domain, completed using reference TRBV5-1 and TRBJ2-1, is KAGVTQTPRYLIKTRGQQVTLSCSPISGHRSVSWYQQTPGQGLQFLFEYFSETQRNKGNFPGRFSGRQFSNSRSEMNVSTLELGDSALYLCASSPASGSFNEQFFGPGTRLTVL.

J is TRBJ1-4 and V is TRBV24-1; D possibly corresponds to TRBD1 (5 bases). The ends were cut back, 2 bases at V and 5 bases at J, with 11 bases in the middle. The CDR3 runs to 15 residues. CDR1 and CDR2 (germline): KGHDR, SFDVKD. CDR3 bases: TGTGCCACCAGTGATTCGGGGGGTCCCAATGAAAAACTGTTTTTT. It specifies CATSDSGGPNEKLFF.

This sequence joins TRBV5-1 and TRBJ1-3, with D possibly being TRBD1 (6 bases). The CDR3 covers 17 residues. Germline assignment: CDR1 SGHRS and CDR2 YFSETQ. With 1 base removed from V and 0 bases from J, the gap between germline ends came to 14 bases. The CDR3 DNA reads as TGCGCCAGCAGCTTGAATTTACAGGGTGGCTCTGGAAACACCATATATTTT. Protein: CASSLNLQGGSGNTIYF.

This sequence joins TRBV5-1 and TRBJ1-6; maybe TRBD1 (6 bases). The V end lost 0 bases, the J end lost 7 bases, and 14 bases lay between the germline ends. The CDR3 sequence is 16 residues long. Germline CDR1 is SGHRS and CDR2 is YFSETQ. The CDR3 loop reads CASSLDTGTVNSPLHF. DNA of the CDR3: TGCGCCAGCAGCTTGGATACAGGGACGGTGAATTCACCCCTCCACTTT.

This clone was observed once. The CDR3 nucleotides are TGTGCCAGCAGTCCCTCCGCGCAGAGAGGGTATGGCTACACCTTC. It is translated as CASSPSAQRGYGYTF. This chain joins TRBV6-5 and TRBJ1-2; D gene uncertain. In germline, CDR1 is MNHEY, CDR2 SVGAGI. The V and J ends lost 5 bases and 5 bases respectively, with 18 bases between them. CDR3 length: 15 amino acids.

The CDR3 bases are TGTGCCAGCAGCGCTTACAGGGGAGTCAGTGAAAAACTGTTTTTT. It is translated as CASSAYRGVSEKLFF. The chain joins TRBV5-4 to TRBJ1-4, with 7 nucleotides matching TRBD1. V shed 4 bases and J 7 bases; nucleotides not matched to a gene: 10. CDR3 length: 15 amino acids. Germline CDR1 and CDR2: SGHNT and YYREEE (reference sequence).

The V call is TRBV6-5, the J call TRBJ1-1; 9 bases are a match to TRBD1. Unmatched junction bases numbered 9, after V lost 5 bases and J lost 5 bases. The germline gives CDR1 MNHEY, CDR2 SVGAGI. The CDR3 length is 15 residues. CDR3 in amino acids: CASSPPGQGSTEAFF. The CDR3 region has the DNA TGTGCCAGCAGTCCCCCGGGACAGGGTTCGACTGAAGCTTTCTTT.

With regard to this clone: Other DNA sequences in the same sample also yield this CDR3. The rearrangement joins TRBV6-5 to TRBJ1-1; TRBD1 might be the D (6 bases). V lost 4 bases and J lost 0, with 6 bases in between. Per germline, CDR1 MNHEY and CDR2 SVGAGI. This CDR3 comprises 13 residues. CDR3 loop: CASSWGLNTEAFF. The CDR3 DNA reads as TGTGCCAGCAGTTGGGGGCTGAACACTGAAGCTTTCTTT.

The V and J genes are TRBV5-1 and TRBJ2-3; 8 bases are shared with TRBD2. Unmatched junction bases numbered 2, after V lost 3 bases and J lost 2 bases. The CDR3 is 14 amino acids. The germline V gene encodes CDR1 SGHRS and CDR2 YFSETQ. CDR3 residues: CASSYGRATDTQYF. The CDR3 nucleotides are TGCGCCAGCAGCTACGGGAGGGCCACAGATACGCAGTATTTT.

The V call is TRBV5-4, the J call TRBJ2-1, with 8 bases matching TRBD2. V shed 6 bases, J shed 7 bases, and the junction held 21 bases outside the gene matches. The germline gives CDR1 SGHNT, CDR2 YYREEE (reference sequence). The CDR3 contains 18 residues. The CDR3 region is CASKRAGGSSGDPNEQFF. CDR3 bases: TGTGCCAGCAAACGGGCGGGGGGCTCTAGCGGAGACCCGAATGAGCAGTTCTTC.

The chain couples TRBV6-5 to TRBJ2-2, with 10 bases identical to TRBD1. Losses at the gene ends were 2 bases for V and 7 bases for J; bases not matched to a gene: 7. This CDR3 contains 16 residues. The germline V gene has CDR1 MNHEY and CDR2 SVGAGI. In nucleotides, the CDR3 is TGTGCCAGCAGTTACGTTGCGACAGGGGGCATCGGGGAGCTGTTTTTT. Protein: CASSYVATGGIGELFF.

The J gene is TRBJ2-1, the V gene TRBV5-5; 12 bases are a match to TRBD2. The V gene end was trimmed by 3 bases and the J gene end by 6 bases; junction bases not matched to a gene: 7. This CDR3 is built from 16 residues. Germline CDR1 and CDR2: SGHKS and YYEKEE (reference sequence). CDR3: CASSYRLAGARNEQFF. The CDR3 nucleotides read TGTGCCAGCAGCTACCGACTAGCGGGAGCGCGCAATGAGCAGTTCTTC.

The CDR3 nucleotides are TGTGCCAGTGGAGCGAGACAGGGAGGTTGCGGCTACACCTTC. It encodes CASGARQGGCGYTF. The chain combines TRBV6-7 with TRBJ1-2; 7 nucleotides match TRBD1. TRBV6-7 is known as an ORF, though its function is uncertain. The CDR3 has 14 residues. V shed 9 bases and J 8 bases; nucleotides not matched to a gene: 15.

The rearrangement uses TRBV5-1 and TRBJ2-3; D may be TRBD1 (5 bases). This CDR3 region has 17 residues. V was trimmed by 4 bases and J by 4 bases, leaving 22 bases between them. In germline, CDR1 is SGHRS, CDR2 YFSETQ. CDR3 sequence: CASSPQSTVVTPDTQYF. As DNA, the CDR3 is TGCGCCAGCAGCCCACAATCGACAGTTGTTACGCCAGATACGCAGTATTTT.

This rearrangement joins TRBV6-6 to TRBJ1-2, with 10 nucleotides matching TRBD1. The CDR3 is 14 residues long. V lost 5 bases, J lost 2 bases, and 2 bases stayed unmatched. The germline gives CDR1 MNHNY, CDR2 SVGAGI (reference sequence). This chain's CDR3 is CASSRTGGNYGYTF. DNA of the CDR3: TGTGCCAGCAGTCGGACAGGGGGAAACTATGGCTACACCTTC.

The chain recombines TRBV19 with TRBJ2-7, with 13 positions matching TRBD2. The CDR3 is 16 amino acids. Germline V CDR1 and CDR2: LNHDA, SQIVND (reference sequence). V lost 4 bases, J lost 7 bases, and 10 bases stayed unmatched. The CDR3 loop reads CASSTYRLAGGGEQYF. The CDR3 coding sequence is TGTGCCAGTAGTACCTATCGACTAGCGGGAGGAGGGGAGCAGTACTTC.

This chain uses TRBV6-2 or TRBV6-3 with TRBJ2-3; 10 bases agree with TRBD2. The CDR3 loop spans 18 amino acids. V lost 4 bases and J lost 5; bases outside the gene matches: 15. Germline CDR1 and CDR2: MNHEY and SVGEGT. Here the CDR3 DNA reads TGTGCCAGCAGTTTTCGACCCTTAGCGGGGGGCAGGGGAGATACGCAGTATTTT. Its translation is CASSFRPLAGGRGDTQYF.

The chain combines TRBV28 with TRBJ2-1, with unresolved D. V lost 7 bases and J 6 bases, leaving 16 bases between the germline ends. The CDR3 totals 14 residues. In germline, CDR1 is MDHEN, CDR2 SYDVKM. The CDR3 is CASKLTGGSNEQFF. DNA of the CDR3: TGTGCCAGCAAGTTGACTGGCGGCTCCAATGAGCAGTTCTTC.

The chain employs TRBV9 and TRBJ2-7; a weak D match, TRBD1 (6 bases). CDR1 and CDR2 from the germline V gene are SGDLS and YYNGEE. The germline V and J ends were trimmed by 3 bases and 2 bases, with 12 bases remaining between them. The CDR3 covers 14 residues. CDR3 amino acids: CASSAQQGPYEQYF. CDR3 in DNA: TGTGCCAGCAGCGCCCAACAGGGCCCCTACGAGCAGTACTTC.

V and J are TRBV5-1 and TRBJ2-2, with 11 bases matching TRBD2. Germline CDR1 and CDR2: SGHRS and YFSETQ. J was trimmed by 3 bases and V by 0 bases; bases with no gene match: 4. The CDR3 covers 17 residues. CDR3 in amino acids: CASSLALAGGYTGELFF. Here the CDR3 DNA reads TGCGCCAGCAGCTTGGCCCTAGCGGGGGGTTACACCGGGGAGCTGTTTTTT.

The chain employs TRBV19 and TRBJ2-7; TRBD2 matches 7 bases. Germline assignment: CDR1 LNHDA and CDR2 SQIVND (reference sequence). After removal of 1 base from V and 2 bases from J, the junction contained 5 bases not matched to a gene. This CDR3 spans 15 amino acids. CDR3 sequence: CASSIASGAPYEQYF. DNA for the CDR3: TGTGCCAGTAGTATAGCCAGCGGGGCCCCCTACGAGCAGTACTTC.

The chain recombines TRBV24-1 with TRBJ1-6, with a possible D match to TRBD1 (5 bases). Trimming cost V 4 bases and J 9 bases, with 18 bases left between them. Germline lookup yields CDR1 KGHDR and CDR2 SFDVKD. The CDR3 length is 16 residues. CDR3 sequence: CATSDPGAKGVSPLHF. For the CDR3, the DNA is TGTGCCACCAGTGACCCTGGGGCAAAGGGCGTTTCACCCCTCCACTTT.